This T cell receptor (beta chain) was retrieved from a study of blood T cell repertoires in COVID-19. With 0 bases clipped from V and 10 bases from J, the junction kept 10 bases outside the gene matches. Germline-derived CDR1 and CDR2 are SEHNR and FQNEAQ (reference sequence). The CDR3 has 17 residues. The data were produced by immunoSEQ multiplex PCR, yet TCRdb's version contains in-frame clones alone and is incomplete. This sample has 45,000 to 60,000 clones, with more than 90% found just once. The chain uses TRBV7-9 and TRBJ1-6, with 9 bases aligning to TRBD1. The receptor was isolated from a man aged 45-60 years with acute or convalescent COVID-19. Source material: peripheral blood. The CDR3 is CASSLASGTGIGSPLHF. CDR3 in DNA: TGTGCCAGCAGCTTAGCCAGCGGGACAGGGATCGGATCACCCCTCCACTTT.